This is a list of T cell receptor beta chains from one sample in a study of blood T cell repertoires in COVID-19. TCRdb's table, derived via immunoSEQ multiplex PCR, lists solely in-frame clones and lacks some. The profile shows more than 110,000 clones, roughly 80% of them singletons. The sequenced sample consisted of peripheral blood. The receptors stem from an elderly woman with acute or convalescent COVID-19. Both conserved end residues are part of each CDR3. The order of the fields is J gene, CDR3 length, clone size, D gene, V gene, CDR3 protein, CDR3 DNA. A D gene is named only where the DNA matches it firmly. The size field is filled for only some rows; it gives once, few, many or a size class.

TRBJ2-3	20	few	.	TRBV6-2/TRBV6-3	CASSYSSSGSLSQVTDTQYF	TGTGCCAGCAGTTATTCATCTTCTGGGAGTTTATCCCAGGTCACAGATACGCAGTATTTT
TRBJ2-1	15	once	.	TRBV11-2	CASSLQVLVNNEQFF	TGTGCCAGCAGCTTACAGGTCCTCGTAAACAATGAGCAGTTCTTC
TRBJ2-1	15	.	TRBD2	TRBV13	CASSGASGSYNEQFF	TGTGCCAGCAGCGGTGCTAGCGGCTCCTACAATGAGCAGTTCTTC
TRBJ2-7	14	.	TRBD1	TRBV18	CASSPRDRGYEQYF	TGTGCCAGCTCCCCCCGGGACAGGGGGTACGAGCAGTACTTC
TRBJ2-5	16	.	TRBD2	TRBV3-1/TRBV3-2	CASSQGRGGVKETQYF	TGTGCCAGCAGCCAAGGGCGTGGGGGGGTTAAGGAGACCCAGTACTTC
TRBJ1-5	15	once	.	TRBV21-1	CASSKGQGINQPQHF	TGTGCCAGCAGCAAAGGACAGGGGATAAATCAGCCCCAGCATTTT
TRBJ2-7	14	.	TRBD2	TRBV6-2/TRBV6-3	CASSLAGGTYEQYF	TGTGCCAGCAGTTTAGCGGGAGGGACCTACGAGCAGTACTTC
TRBJ2-5	14	few	TRBD1	TRBV2	CASKGTGWGETQYF	TGTGCCAGCAAAGGGACAGGGTGGGGAGAGACCCAGTACTTC
TRBJ2-3	15	.	.	TRBV24-1	CATSDLSRGTDTQYF	TGTGCCACCAGTGATTTGTCCCGGGGGACAGATACGCAGTATTTT
TRBJ2-3	14	.	TRBD1	TRBV6-5	CASRTGLSTDTQYF	TGTGCCAGCAGGACAGGGCTCAGCACAGATACGCAGTATTTT
TRBJ2-2	15	.	.	TRBV15	CATEKSGTYTGELFF	TGTGCCACCGAAAAGTCCGGGACATACACCGGGGAGCTGTTTTTT
TRBJ2-7	15	few	TRBD2	TRBV2	CASRRYSGRADEQYF	TGTGCCAGCAGACGTTATAGCGGGAGGGCCGATGAGCAGTACTTC
TRBJ2-1	15	once	.	TRBV18	CASSPPLFVNNEQFF	TGTGCCAGCTCACCACCCCTTTTCGTAAACAATGAGCAGTTCTTC
TRBJ1-5	15	.	TRBD1	TRBV19	CASSITGGLHQPQHF	TGTGCCAGTAGTATAACAGGGGGCTTGCATCAGCCCCAGCATTTT
TRBJ2-5	18	few	TRBD2	TRBV3-1/TRBV3-2	CASSPFLWIRGGQETQYF	TGTGCCAGCAGCCCATTTTTGTGGATCCGGGGGGGCCAAGAGACCCAGTACTTC
TRBJ2-2	15	few	.	TRBV5-4	CASSLATGNTGELFF	TGTGCCAGCAGCCTGGCGACGGGGAACACCGGGGAGCTGTTTTTT
TRBJ2-5	19	.	TRBD1	TRBV14	CASSQDWWDRGGMEETQYF	TGTGCCAGCAGCCAAGATTGGTGGGACAGGGGTGGAATGGAAGAGACCCAGTACTTC
TRBJ2-3	18	.	TRBD2	TRBV27	CASSLGTSGGAPTDTQYF	TGTGCCAGCAGTTTAGGGACTAGCGGGGGGGCTCCCACAGATACGCAGTATTTT
TRBJ1-1	12	.	TRBD1	TRBV27	CASGRQGLEAFF	TGTGCCAGCGGAAGACAGGGTCTCGAAGCTTTCTTT
TRBJ2-3	16	.	TRBD1	TRBV9	CASSVGGTVITDTQYF	TGTGCCAGCAGCGTAGGGGGGACAGTTATCACAGATACGCAGTATTTT
TRBJ2-1	15	.	.	TRBV3-1/TRBV3-2	CASSQDNRYYNEQFF	TGTGCCAGCAGCCAAGACAACAGGTACTACAATGAGCAGTTCTTC
TRBJ2-3	14	.	TRBD2	TRBV7-9	CASSPSGSTDTQYF	TGTGCCAGCAGCCCTAGCGGTTCCACAGATACGCAGTATTTT
TRBJ2-1	12	.	TRBD1	TRBV6-5	CASIPGGNEQFF	TGTGCCAGCATCCCAGGGGGCAATGAGCAGTTCTTC
TRBJ1-4	15	few	TRBD1	TRBV7-2	CASSWGTGGDEKLFF	TGTGCCAGCAGCTGGGGGACAGGGGGCGATGAAAAACTGTTTTTT
TRBJ1-2	11	.	.	TRBV6-5	CASDRNYGYTF	TGTGCCAGCGACAGGAACTATGGCTACACCTTC
TRBJ1-1	14	.	TRBD1	TRBV4-1	CASSHGGQGTEAFF	TGCGCCAGCAGCCACGGAGGACAGGGCACTGAAGCTTTCTTT
TRBJ2-7	13	once	.	TRBV27	CASSRGLRYEQYF	TGTGCCAGCAGTCGTGGGCTACGCTACGAGCAGTACTTC
TRBJ1-2	15	.	.	TRBV7-8	CASSWWDTDNYGYTF	TGTGCCAGCAGCTGGTGGGACACCGATAACTATGGCTACACCTTC
TRBJ1-4	14	.	.	TRBV4-1	CASSQRTGGEKLFF	TGCGCCAGCAGCCAGCGGACCGGGGGTGAAAAACTGTTTTTT
TRBJ1-3	15	.	.	TRBV25-1	CASSKTGASGNTIYF	TGTGCCAGCAGTAAGACAGGCGCCTCTGGAAACACCATATATTTT
TRBJ1-6	14	.	.	TRBV5-6	CASSPLTDNSPLHF	TGTGCCAGCAGCCCCCTGACAGATAATTCACCCCTCCACTTT
TRBJ2-1	12	.	.	TRBV19	CASSSYYNEQFF	TGTGCCAGTAGTAGCTATTACAATGAGCAGTTCTTC
TRBJ1-2	12	.	.	TRBV10-2	CASLDLRGGYTF	TGCGCCAGCCTAGACTTAAGGGGGGGCTACACCTTC
TRBJ2-7	15	once	.	TRBV10-3	CAISEFLRSRYEQYF	TGTGCCATCAGTGAATTTCTCCGCTCCCGGTACGAGCAGTACTTC
TRBJ2-7	11	few	.	TRBV20-1	CSAREHYEQYF	TGCAGTGCTAGAGAACATTACGAGCAGTACTTC
TRBJ1-2	14	.	.	TRBV14	CASSHPGGGYGYTF	TGTGCCAGCAGCCATCCGGGGGGCGGCTATGGCTACACCTTC
TRBJ1-3	12	few	.	TRBV28	CASRRAGNTIYF	TGTGCCAGCAGGCGAGCTGGAAACACCATATATTTT